One T cell receptor beta chain is described in this entry. What it recognizes is unknown. The entry originates in a study of T cell responses to AZD1222 COVID-19 vaccine. Study findings and constraints: Nearly half of spike-specific TCRs reportedly target variant regions that are unmutated in the B.1.351 and B.1.1.7 variants. Donor demographics were predominantly white British with a female majority; clonal diversity may be underestimated. Breadth and depth of Spike-specific TCRs rose after two AZD1222 doses.

Sequencing used immunoSEQ multiplex PCR; TCRdb keeps in-frame clones, though not all of them. The sample includes approximately 150,000 clones, about 93% of them seen just once. This specimen consisted of peripheral blood, obtained on day 0 of AZD1222 vaccination. The source of this sequence is an adult in good health.

For the CDR3, the DNA is TGTGCCAGCAGCTCCTTAGCGGGAGATCGAGGTGAGCAGTTCTTC. This codes for CASSSLAGDRGEQFF. The V and J genes are TRBV11-2 and TRBJ2-1; TRBD2 matches at 9 bases. This CDR3 is 15 amino acids long. Per the germline V gene, CDR1 is SGHAT and CDR2 is FQNNGV. V gave up 4 bases and J gave up 9 bases; unmatched junction bases: 10.